This entry describes one T cell receptor beta chain. The germline V gene encodes CDR1 MNHEY and CDR2 SMNVEV (reference sequence). The CDR3 runs to 16 residues. V shed 5 bases, J shed 2 bases, and the junction held 7 bases outside the gene matches. These data come from a study of identical twins. TCRdb ran MiXCR on the 5' RACE reads and lists one entry per CDR3 protein. The data show around 530,000 distinct CDR3 sequences, about 16% seen once. These sequences were also reported in another study, on yellow fever vaccine responses in identical twins.

J is TRBJ2-7 and V is TRBV27, with 12 bases fitting TRBD2. The sample consisted of CD4+ T cells sorted from blood. The TCR comes from a woman aged 18-35 years in good health. CDR3 residues: CASSHLAGGFPYEQYF. CDR3 DNA sequence: TGTGCCAGCAGTCACCTAGCGGGAGGGTTCCCCTACGAGCAGTACTTC.